This T cell receptor (beta chain) came from a study of PD-L1 blockade in urothelial cancer. About the study: Patients started atezolizumab at some point between 2012 and 2014, 1,200 mg intravenously every 3 weeks. When blood samples were assessed, the median T cell count was around 140,000.

CDR3 length equals 16 residues. Germline CDR1 and CDR2: SGHVS and FNYEAQ. V was clipped by 2 bases and J by 3 bases, with 13 bases between them. The assay was immunoSEQ multiplex PCR, and TCRdb's table has in-frame clones only and misses some. Of some 110,000 clones in the sample, approximately 90% were seen once. Regarding time point: peripheral blood 6 weeks after treatment start. This material consisted of PBMCs, taken around atezolizumab (anti-PD-L1) treatment. The J gene is TRBJ2-2, the V gene TRBV7-6; possibly TRBD1 for D (6 bases). This receptor was identified in a man aged 55 to 70 with urothelial cancer. CDR3 bases: TGTGCCAGCAGCTTATATCGGCAGGGGTACACCGGGGAGCTGTTTTTT. Residues: CASSLYRQGYTGELFF. The full variable domain, rest sourced from reference TRBV7-6 and TRBJ2-2, is GAGVSQSPRYKVTKRGQDVALRCDPISGHVSLYWYRQALGQGPEFLTYFNYEAQQDKSGLPNDRFSAERPEGSISTLTIQRTEQRDSAMYRCASSLYRQGYTGELFFGEGSRLTVL.